This TCR beta chain was found in a study of spatial heterogeneity in lung cancer. This CDR3 region has 16 residues. Looked up from germline, CDR1 is KGHSH and CDR2 is LQKENI. Trimming took 3 bases from V and 13 from J; bases not matched to a gene: 14. A unique molecular identifier was attached to every TCR cDNA molecule. MiXCR was run by TCRdb on the 5' RACE reads, yielding one entry per CDR3 protein. In the table there are tens of thousands of distinct CDR3 sequences, around 19% of which are singletons. This clonotype was counted between two and nine times. Sample time point: blood at routine non-recurrence follow-up after resection. Researchers sequenced whole RNA taken from tumor, nontumor lung or frozen PBMC without sorting.

The chain has TRBV18 and TRBJ1-6; 8 nucleotides agree with TRBD1. Sample: PBMCs, taken at follow-up. This TCR was recovered from a male donor with early-stage non-small cell lung cancer. The CDR3 sequence: CASSPGQGAPSEPLHF. CDR3 nucleotides: TGTGCCAGCTCACCCGGACAGGGTGCCCCCTCGGAGCCCCTCCACTTT.